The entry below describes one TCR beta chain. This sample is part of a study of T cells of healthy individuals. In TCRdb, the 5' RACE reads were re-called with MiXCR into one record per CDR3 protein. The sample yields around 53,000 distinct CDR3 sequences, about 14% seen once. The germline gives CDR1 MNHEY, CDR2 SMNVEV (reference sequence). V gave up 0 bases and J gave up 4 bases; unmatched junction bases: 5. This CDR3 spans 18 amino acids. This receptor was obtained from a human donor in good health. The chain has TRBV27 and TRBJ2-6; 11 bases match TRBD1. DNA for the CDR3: TGTGCCAGCAGTTTATCCGGGACAGGGGGGTACGGGGCCAACGTCCTGACTTTC. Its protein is CASSLSGTGGYGANVLTF.